The next 26 T cell receptor beta chains were all read from a single sample in a study of control samples from healthy donors and cancer patients. Repertoires were generated with immunoSEQ multiplex PCR, while TCRdb's copy carries only in-frame clones and drops some. The repertoire consists of around 170,000 clones, with more than 85% occurring once and the leading ten covering 0.68%. Sequences were obtained from blood. The receptors come from a woman in her twenties or thirties in good health.

The rearrangement uses TRBV9 and TRBJ2-7; TRBD1 agrees at 8 bases. V lost 3 bases and J lost 3; bases outside the gene matches: 8. Germline V CDR1 and CDR2: SGDLS, YYNGEE. The CDR3 is 15 amino acids. For the CDR3, the DNA is TGTGCCAGCAGCGCTTTAGGGACAGGAGGCTACGAGCAGTACTTC. Amino acid sequence: CASSALGTGGYEQYF.

The chain carries TRBV27 and TRBJ2-2; possibly TRBD2 for D (5 bases). V was cut by 6 bases and J by 3 bases, with 20 bases left in between. Germline V gives CDR1 MNHEY, CDR2 SMNVEV (reference sequence). This CDR3 spans 17 amino acids. CDR3 protein: CASSSHPPPRDTGELFF. CDR3 DNA: TGTGCCAGCAGCTCCCACCCCCCCCCGAGGGACACCGGGGAGCTGTTTTTT.

This chain links TRBV4-1 with TRBJ1-1; D might be TRBD1 (6 bases). This CDR3 contains 14 residues. Germline V gene sequence: CDR1 MGHRA, CDR2 YSYEKL. V shed 5 bases and J shed 2 bases, with 12 bases lying between them. CDR3 nucleotides: TGCGCCAGCAGCACAGGACAGATAAACACTGAAGCTTTCTTT. This encodes CASSTGQINTEAFF.

The V gene is TRBV6-4, the J gene TRBJ2-2; no clear D. Between the trimmed V and J ends, which lost 6 bases and 4 bases, there was a span of 9 bases. This CDR3 region has 13 residues. Per the germline V gene, CDR1 is MRHNA and CDR2 is SNTAGT. The CDR3 loop reads CASSPETTGELFF. The CDR3 DNA follows: TGTGCCAGCAGCCCCGAAACCACCGGGGAGCTGTTTTTT.

The chain joins TRBV19 to TRBJ2-1; the D is unclear. The V gene lost 7 bases and the J gene lost 3 bases, with 10 bases spanning the gap. The CDR3 loop spans 13 amino acids. Germline CDR1 and CDR2: LNHDA and SQIVND (reference sequence). As DNA, the CDR3 is TGTGCCAGTACCCCCCATCACTACAATGAGCAGTTCTTC. Amino acids: CASTPHHYNEQFF.

J is TRBJ2-1 and V is TRBV27; 14 positions match TRBD2. CDR1 and CDR2 from the germline V gene are MNHEY and SMNVEV (reference sequence). This CDR3 region has 16 residues. J gave up 8 bases and V 7 bases, and 10 bases lay outside the gene matches. The CDR3 DNA is TGTGCCAGCAAGAAAGGGACTAGCGGGAGAGGGGATGAGCAGTTCTTC. As protein: CASKKGTSGRGDEQFF.

V gene TRBV29-1 combines with J gene TRBJ2-3, with unresolved D. This CDR3 has 14 amino acids. Germline assignment: CDR1 SQVTM and CDR2 ANQGSEA. Trimming left V 4 bases short and J 6 bases short, with 17 bases between. This CDR3 is CSVVATTRSDTQYF. CDR3 in DNA: TGCAGCGTTGTGGCTACTACTCGTTCGGATACGCAGTATTTT.

The gene calls are TRBV3-1 (or the pseudogene TRBV3-2) and TRBJ2-4; 10 bases line up with TRBD1. J gave up 1 base and V 3 bases, and 12 bases lay outside the gene matches. The germline V gene has CDR1 LGHDT and CDR2 YNNKEL (reference sequence). The CDR3 consists of 19 residues. CDR3: CASSQGDRGVLWAKNIQYF. CDR3 nucleotides: TGTGCCAGCAGCCAGGGGGACAGGGGTGTTCTCTGGGCCAAAAACATTCAGTACTTC.

The gene calls are TRBV2 and TRBJ2-1, with D possibly matching TRBD2 (6 bases). V was pared by 6 bases and J by 0 bases, with 15 bases between. The length of the CDR3 is 16 residues. Per the germline V gene, CDR1 is SNHLY and CDR2 is FYNNEI. DNA for the CDR3: TGTGCCAGCAGCCAGGTAGCGGATAGCTCCTACAATGAGCAGTTCTTC. Translated, it gives CASSQVADSSYNEQFF.

The gene calls are TRBV7-9 and TRBJ1-6, with a weak D call TRBD1 (6 bases). Germline CDR1 is SEHNR and CDR2 is FQNEAQ (reference sequence). CDR3 length equals 17 residues. With 1 base removed from V and 10 bases from J, the gap between germline ends came to 20 bases. CDR3 loop: CASSLVRDTRRVSPLHF. CDR3 sequence (DNA): TGTGCCAGCAGCTTAGTTAGGGACACGAGGAGGGTATCACCCCTCCACTTT.

The V gene is TRBV28, the J gene TRBJ1-6; 8 bases align to TRBD1. This CDR3 comprises 14 residues. V lost 2 bases, J lost 8 bases, and 2 bases stayed unmatched. CDR1 is MDHEN, CDR2 SYDVKM, per germline. The CDR3 nucleotides read TGTGCCAGCAGTTTACAGGGGGCCTATTCACCCCTCCACTTT. Translated: CASSLQGAYSPLHF.

This clone was picked up a small number of times. The V call is TRBV6-1, the J call TRBJ2-7, with D perhaps matching TRBD1 or TRBD2 (5 bases each). The length of the CDR3 is 14 residues. Trimming left V 0 bases short and J 4 bases short, with 10 bases between. CDR1 is MNHNS and CDR2 is SASEGT in the germline V gene. The CDR3 DNA is TGTGCCAGCAGTGAAGCGCGAGGGGCGTACGAGCAGTACTTC. Amino acids: CASSEARGAYEQYF.

The chain uses TRBV2 and TRBJ2-2; 7 nucleotides match TRBD1. Germline values: CDR1 SNHLY, CDR2 FYNNEI. V trimming: 6 bases; J trimming: 2 bases; junction bases outside the gene matches: 6. This CDR3 is 15 amino acids long. CDR3 nucleotide sequence: TGTGCCAGCAGGGGACAGCTATACAACACCGGGGAGCTGTTTTTT. It specifies CASRGQLYNTGELFF.

The gene calls are TRBV7-2 and TRBJ2-7; D remains unclear. Germline V gene sequence: CDR1 SGHTA, CDR2 FQGNSA. The CDR3 has 13 residues. Trimming shortened V by 5 bases and J by 6 bases, and 14 bases separated the two germline ends. The CDR3 spells CASSPPAHSEQYF. Here the CDR3 DNA reads TGTGCCAGCAGCCCGCCGGCCCATAGCGAGCAGTACTTC.

This clone was counted only a few times. V and J are TRBV7-2 and TRBJ2-4; 10 nucleotides align to TRBD1. Germline loops: CDR1 SGHTA, CDR2 FQGNSA. The junction had 9 bases not matched to a gene; V was cut back by 5 bases and J by 2 bases. CDR3 length equals 17 residues. The CDR3: CASSLMGDRGPKNIQYF. The CDR3 coding sequence is TGTGCCAGCAGCCTTATGGGGGACAGGGGACCCAAAAACATTCAGTACTTC.

The chain carries TRBV9 and TRBJ1-3; TRBD1 is a possible D gene (5 bases). Trimming cost V 4 bases and J 0 bases, with 14 bases left between them. Per the germline V gene, CDR1 is SGDLS and CDR2 is YYNGEE. The CDR3 is made up of 16 amino acids. CDR3 in amino acids: CASSPQDGISGNTIYF. The CDR3 region has the DNA TGTGCCAGCAGCCCACAGGACGGGATCTCTGGAAACACCATATATTTT.

The chain combines TRBV5-1 with TRBJ2-7; 12 bases agree with TRBD2. The CDR3 runs to 17 residues. V gave up 1 base and J gave up 0 bases; unmatched junction bases: 5. The germline CDR1 and CDR2 sequences are SGHRS and YFSETQ. CDR3 bases: TGCGCCAGCAGCTTGCAGCGGACTAGCGGGGTCTCCTACGAGCAGTACTTC. It yields the protein CASSLQRTSGVSYEQYF.

The chain employs TRBV18 and TRBJ1-5, with no clear D. In germline, CDR1 is KGHSH, CDR2 LQKENI. The CDR3 length is 15 residues. Between the trimmed V and J ends, which lost 5 bases and 3 bases, there was a span of 14 bases. The CDR3 DNA is TGTGCCAGCTCAGGGGAGGCCTGGGACAATCAGCCCCAGCATTTT. As protein: CASSGEAWDNQPQHF.

A single count supports this clone. The chain recombines TRBV5-6 with TRBJ1-6; no reliable D call. CDR1 is SGHDT, CDR2 YYEEEE, per germline. The length of the CDR3 is 12 residues. V was pared by 2 bases and J by 10 bases, with 7 bases between. The CDR3 reads CASSFVGSPLHF. CDR3 coding DNA: TGTGCCAGCAGCTTCGTTGGATCACCCCTCCACTTT. Variable domain in full (rest from reference TRBV5-6 and TRBJ1-6): DAGVTQSPTHLIKTRGQQVTLRCSPKSGHDTVSWYQQALGQGPQFIFQYYEEEERQRGNFPDRFSGHQFPNYSSELNVNALLLGDSALYLCASSFVGSPLHFGNGTRLTVT.

The V gene is TRBV11-2, the J gene TRBJ2-3; D ambiguous. CDR1 is SGHAT and CDR2 is FQNNGV in the germline V gene. V lost 3 bases to trimming and J lost 5 bases, with 15 bases between them. The CDR3 loop spans 15 amino acids. The CDR3 sequence: CASSFARVGLDTQYF. CDR3 DNA sequence: TGTGCCAGCAGCTTTGCCAGAGTGGGGTTAGATACGCAGTATTTT.

The chain recombines TRBV4-2 with TRBJ2-7; tentatively, D is TRBD2 (5 bases). The CDR3 contains 15 residues. Germline CDR1 is LGHNA and CDR2 is YNFKEQ. Trimming stripped 4 bases from V and 0 bases from J, with 13 bases between. CDR3 in amino acids: CASSPRHGSSYEQYF. CDR3 nucleotides: TGTGCCAGCAGCCCCCGGCATGGGAGCTCCTACGAGCAGTACTTC.

The V and J genes are TRBV24-1 and TRBJ2-5, with a tentative D call TRBD2 (6 bases). The CDR3 spans 14 residues. The V gene's germline CDR1 is KGHDR and CDR2 SFDVKD. V was clipped by 3 bases and J by 5 bases, with 12 bases between them. This chain's CDR3 is CATSDPTSSETQYF. The DNA for the CDR3 is TGTGCCACCAGTGATCCCACTAGCTCGGAGACCCAGTACTTC.

The V call is TRBV7-6, the J call TRBJ1-2; D uncertain. Germline loops: CDR1 SGHVS, CDR2 FNYEAQ. The CDR3 runs 15 residues. V dropped 0 bases and J dropped 5 bases, with 13 bases sitting between them. CDR3 residues: CASSLARGGRYGYTF. As DNA, the CDR3 is TGTGCCAGCAGCTTAGCAAGAGGAGGGCGGTATGGCTACACCTTC.

The chain combines TRBV28 with TRBJ1-1; maybe TRBD1 (6 bases). This CDR3 contains 15 residues. The V and J ends lost 5 bases and 4 bases respectively, with 17 bases between them. Germline CDR1 is MDHEN and CDR2 is SYDVKM. CDR3 sequence reads: CASSRPGVGGTEAFF. CDR3 DNA: TGTGCCAGCAGTCGCCCCGGGGTAGGGGGCACTGAAGCTTTCTTT.

V usage is TRBV6-1 and J usage is TRBJ2-1, with TRBD1 identical over 7 bases. In germline, CDR1 is MNHNS, CDR2 SASEGT. The trim removed 3 bases at V and 4 bases at J, leaving 6 bases unmatched. CDR3 size: 15 residues. CDR3 nucleotides: TGTGCCAGCAGTGAGCAGGGGGACGGATACAATGAGCAGTTCTTC. Protein: CASSEQGDGYNEQFF.

This chain links TRBV6-5 with TRBJ2-5; tentatively, D is TRBD1 or TRBD2 (5 bases each). CDR3 size: 15 residues. V was clipped by 4 bases and J by 1 base, with 13 bases between them. Per the germline V gene, CDR1 is MNHEY and CDR2 is SVGAGI. CDR3 protein: CASSFDRGLQETQYF. In DNA, the CDR3 is TGTGCCAGCAGTTTCGACAGAGGACTCCAAGAGACCCAGTACTTC.